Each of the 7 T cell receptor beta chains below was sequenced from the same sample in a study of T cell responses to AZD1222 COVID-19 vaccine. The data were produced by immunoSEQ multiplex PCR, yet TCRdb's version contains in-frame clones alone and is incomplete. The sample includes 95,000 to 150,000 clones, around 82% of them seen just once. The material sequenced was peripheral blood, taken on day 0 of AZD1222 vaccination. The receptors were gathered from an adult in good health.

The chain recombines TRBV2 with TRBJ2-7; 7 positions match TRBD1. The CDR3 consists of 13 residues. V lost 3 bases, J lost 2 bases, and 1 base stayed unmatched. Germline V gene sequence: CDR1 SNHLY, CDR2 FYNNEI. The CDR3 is CASSDTGAYEQYF. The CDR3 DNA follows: TGTGCCAGCAGTGATACAGGGGCCTACGAGCAGTACTTC.

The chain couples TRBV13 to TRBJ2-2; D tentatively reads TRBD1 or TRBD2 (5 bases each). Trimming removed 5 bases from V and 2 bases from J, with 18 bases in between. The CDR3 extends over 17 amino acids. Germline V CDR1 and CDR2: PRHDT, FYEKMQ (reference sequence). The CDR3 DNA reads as TGTGCCAGCAGCCTCTCCGGAGGCAGGACAAACACCGGGGAGCTGTTTTTT. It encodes CASSLSGGRTNTGELFF.

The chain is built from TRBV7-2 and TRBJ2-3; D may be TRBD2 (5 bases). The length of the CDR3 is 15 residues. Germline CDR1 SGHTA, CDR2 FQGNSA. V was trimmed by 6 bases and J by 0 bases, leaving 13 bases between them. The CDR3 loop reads CASREDWSSTDTQYF. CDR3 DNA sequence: TGTGCCAGCAGAGAGGACTGGAGTAGCACAGATACGCAGTATTTT.

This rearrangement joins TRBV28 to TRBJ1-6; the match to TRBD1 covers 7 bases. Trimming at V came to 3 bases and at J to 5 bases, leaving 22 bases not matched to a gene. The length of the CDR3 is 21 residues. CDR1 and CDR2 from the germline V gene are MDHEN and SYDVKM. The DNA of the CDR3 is TGTGCCAGCAGTTTTCTTAAGACCGGGACAGCGCGTAAACGAAATAATTCACCCCTCCACTTT. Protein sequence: CASSFLKTGTARKRNNSPLHF.

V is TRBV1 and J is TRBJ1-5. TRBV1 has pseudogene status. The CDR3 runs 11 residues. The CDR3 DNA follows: TGCACCAGCAGGTGGCGGCAGCCCCAGCATTTT. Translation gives CTSRWRQPQHF.

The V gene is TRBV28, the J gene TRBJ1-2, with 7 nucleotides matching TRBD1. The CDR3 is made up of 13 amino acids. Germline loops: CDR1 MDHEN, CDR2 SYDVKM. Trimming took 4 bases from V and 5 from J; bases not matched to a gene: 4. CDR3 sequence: CASSSGTDYGYTF. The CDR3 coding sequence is TGTGCCAGCAGTTCCGGGACAGATTATGGCTACACCTTC.

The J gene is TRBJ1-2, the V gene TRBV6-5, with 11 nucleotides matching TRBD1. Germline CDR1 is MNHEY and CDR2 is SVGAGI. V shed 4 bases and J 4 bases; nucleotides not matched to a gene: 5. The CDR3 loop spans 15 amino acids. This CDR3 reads CASSFRDRGSYGYTF. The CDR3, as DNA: TGTGCCAGCAGTTTCCGGGACAGGGGGAGCTATGGCTACACCTTC.